The next 19 T cell receptor beta chains were all read from a single sample in a study of T cells in Graves' hyperthyroidism and ophthalmopathy. Amplified TCR beta CDR3 regions came from RNA transcripts. First-round RT-PCR with HTBI primers amplified the TCR CDR3 region. TCRdb ran MiXCR on the multiplex PCR reads and lists one entry per CDR3 protein. The sample has about 580,000 distinct CDR3 sequences, 14% seen once. Material: blood. All receptors derive from a woman in her twenties or thirties with Graves' hyperthyroidism that later progressed to Graves' ophthalmopathy.

This clonotype has a handful of counts. J is TRBJ2-2 and V is TRBV10-1; TRBD1 matches 8 bases. Looked up from germline, CDR1 is WNHNN and CDR2 is SYGVQD (reference sequence). J gave up 0 bases and V 3 bases, and 9 bases lay outside the gene matches. This CDR3 has 18 amino acids. The CDR3 DNA follows: TGCGCCAGCAGTGACCATCGACAGGGGTCTACGAACACCGGGGAGCTGTTTTTT. This gives the protein CASSDHRQGSTNTGELFF.

This clonotype has at least ten counts. The chain employs TRBV12-3 or TRBV12-4 and TRBJ2-1; unclear D gene. The CDR3 totals 16 residues. Trimming took off 4 bases at V and 0 bases at J, with 13 bases between the two ends. CDR3 nucleotides: TGTGCCAGCAGTTCCCCAAACTTGCGCTCCTACAATGAGCAGTTCTTC. Translation gives CASSSPNLRSYNEQFF.

This clonotype was found a few times. In nucleotides, the CDR3 is TGTGCCAGCAGCCGGACAGGGGAAACCTACGAGCAGTACTTC. Its translation: CASSRTGETYEQYF. The chain is built from TRBV7-9 and TRBJ2-7, with TRBD1 identical over 9 bases. The length of the CDR3 is 14 residues. Unmatched junction bases numbered 4, after V lost 5 bases and J lost 2 bases. Per germline, CDR1 SEHNR and CDR2 FQNEAQ (reference sequence).

This chain joins TRBV6-1 and TRBJ2-7; TRBD2 matches at 7 bases. V dropped 8 bases and J dropped 6; count of bases not matched to a gene: 19. The CDR3 sequence is 16 residues long. The germline gives CDR1 MNHNS, CDR2 SASEGT. CDR3 in amino acids: CASGRAIAGHLFEQYF. CDR3 coding DNA: TGTGCCAGCGGCCGTGCGATAGCGGGCCATTTGTTCGAGCAGTACTTC.

V is TRBV6-4 and J is TRBJ2-2; possibly TRBD2 for D (6 bases). V lost 0 bases and J lost 6, with 14 bases in between. CDR1 is MRHNA and CDR2 is SNTAGT in the germline V gene. The CDR3 loop spans 16 amino acids. In DNA, the CDR3 is TGTGCCAGCAGTGACTCGAGTCCCCCGGGAGCCGGGGAGCTGTTTTTT. This gives the protein CASSDSSPPGAGELFF.

Here the CDR3 DNA reads TGCAGTGCTACCGCGGAAGCAGATACGCAGTATTTT. Amino acid sequence: CSATAEADTQYF. The chain links TRBV20-1 to TRBJ2-3; D gene unclear. V was pared by 4 bases and J by 4 bases, with 9 bases between. Germline V gene sequence: CDR1 DFQATT, CDR2 SNEGSKA (reference sequence). The CDR3 length is 12 residues.

This clonotype was counted ten times or more. V gene TRBV2 combines with J gene TRBJ1-2, with 11 nucleotides matching TRBD1. With 5 bases clipped from V and 8 bases from J, the junction kept 1 base outside the gene matches. Germline loops: CDR1 SNHLY, CDR2 FYNNEI. The CDR3 consists of 12 residues. This chain's CDR3 is CASSRTGGGYTF. CDR3 in DNA: TGTGCCAGCAGTCGGACAGGGGGCGGCTACACCTTC.

Only a few counts were recorded for this clonotype. The chain has TRBV5-1 and TRBJ2-6; D call uncertain. The CDR3 sequence is 16 residues long. CDR1 and CDR2 from the germline V gene are SGHRS and YFSETQ. V gave up 1 base and J gave up 0 bases, with 8 bases separating them. The CDR3 reads CASSLYVTSGANVLTF. The CDR3 bases are TGCGCCAGCAGCTTGTACGTCACCTCTGGGGCCAACGTCCTGACTTTC.

This rearrangement joins TRBV4-3 to TRBJ2-7; 11 nucleotides agree with TRBD1. Germline lookup yields CDR1 LGHNA and CDR2 YSLEER. The CDR3 extends over 15 amino acids. V lost 4 bases and J lost 3; bases outside the gene matches: 5. CDR3 in amino acids: CASSPGTGGHYEQYF. DNA for the CDR3: TGCGCCAGCAGCCCTGGGACAGGGGGACACTACGAGCAGTACTTC.

This clonotype was found many times. The chain is built from TRBV6-6 and TRBJ2-5, with a tentative D call TRBD1 (5 bases). This CDR3 region has 17 residues. Deletions cut 4 bases from V and 2 bases from J, with 20 bases between. Germline CDR1 and CDR2: MNHNY and SVGAGI (reference sequence). CDR3 amino acids: CASSSKMTDSKQETQYF. As DNA, the CDR3 is TGTGCCAGCAGTTCAAAAATGACAGATTCAAAACAAGAGACCCAGTACTTC.

This clonotype was recorded at least ten times. V gene TRBV19 combines with J gene TRBJ1-3, with 7 bases lining up with TRBD1. CDR3 size: 17 residues. CDR1 is LNHDA and CDR2 is SQIVND in the germline V gene (reference sequence). The V segment lost 0 bases and the J segment 0 bases; nucleotides outside the gene matches: 5. The CDR3 bases are TGTGCCAGTAGTATAGAGGTCGGGACAGCCTCTGGAAACACCATATATTTT. This translates into CASSIEVGTASGNTIYF.

At least ten counts were recorded for this clonotype. J is TRBJ1-4 and V is TRBV7-9; 10 positions agree with TRBD1. Germline values: CDR1 SEHNR, CDR2 FQNEAQ (reference sequence). After removal of 1 base from V and 5 bases from J, the junction contained 7 bases not matched to a gene. CDR3 length: 17 residues. The CDR3 nucleotides are TGTGCCAGCAGCTTAGATCTTCGGGACAGGGGAAATGAAAAACTGTTTTTT. This translates into CASSLDLRDRGNEKLFF.

This chain connects TRBV6-1 to TRBJ2-4; D is perhaps TRBD2 (5 bases). The V and J ends lost 1 base and 0 bases respectively, with 10 bases between them. Germline V gives CDR1 MNHNS, CDR2 SASEGT. The CDR3 has 16 residues. This CDR3 is CASSEGWELAKNIQYF. CDR3 bases: TGTGCCAGCAGTGAAGGTTGGGAGCTAGCCAAAAACATTCAGTACTTC.

This clonotype came up many times. This sequence joins TRBV12-3 or TRBV12-4 and TRBJ2-2; 12 bases are a match to TRBD1. The CDR3 runs to 18 residues. With 5 bases clipped from V and 6 bases from J, the junction kept 13 bases outside the gene matches. CDR3 DNA: TGTGCCAGCAGTCCCCGAGATGGGACAGGGGGCAACGCCGGGGAGCTGTTTTTT. It codes for CASSPRDGTGGNAGELFF.

The rearrangement joins TRBV30 to TRBJ2-6, with 11 positions matching TRBD1. Trimming removed 5 bases from V and 0 bases from J; junction bases left unmatched: 0. CDR1 is GTSNPN, CDR2 SVGIG, per germline (reference sequence). CDR3 length: 15 amino acids. CDR3 coding DNA: TGTGCCTGGGGGACAGGGGGCTCTGGGGCCAACGTCCTGACTTTC. Translated, it gives CAWGTGGSGANVLTF.

This clonotype appeared a few times. This rearrangement joins TRBV6-1 to TRBJ1-2, with TRBD1 matching over 7 bases. Germline loops: CDR1 MNHNS, CDR2 SASEGT. The CDR3 spans 14 residues. The V and J ends lost 4 bases and 2 bases, in that order; junction bases with no gene match: 4. In DNA, the CDR3 is TGTGCCAGCAGTGTACAGGGGTTCAACTATGGCTACACCTTC. Protein: CASSVQGFNYGYTF.

This clonotype was seen only a few times. The chain links TRBV13 to TRBJ1-1; D is undetermined. Trimming took 0 bases from V and 4 from J, leaving 12 bases between them. This CDR3 comprises 15 residues. Germline assignment: CDR1 PRHDT and CDR2 FYEKMQ (reference sequence). CDR3 in amino acids: CASSLGRVFSTEAFF. As DNA, the CDR3 is TGTGCCAGCAGCTTAGGTAGGGTTTTTAGCACTGAAGCTTTCTTT. Full variable domain (remainder filled in from reference TRBV13 and TRBJ1-1): AAGVIQSPRHLIKEKRETATLKCYPIPRHDTVYWYQQGPGQDPQFLISFYEKMQSDKGSIPDRFSAQQFSDYHSELNMSSLELGDSALYFCASSLGRVFSTEAFFGQGTRLTVV.

A few counts support this clonotype. J is TRBJ2-7 and V is TRBV29-1, with TRBD1 matching over 7 bases. V was pared by 5 bases and J by 2 bases, with 9 bases of the junction left unmatched. The CDR3 is 14 residues long. From germline, CDR1 is SQVTM and CDR2 ANQGSEA. The DNA for the CDR3 is TGCAGCGTTACCGGGACAGTCCCCCCCTACGAGCAGTACTTC. Translation: CSVTGTVPPYEQYF.

Comments on this clonotype: One end of the junction is discordant with germline, which a read error may explain. The chain carries TRBV6-1 and TRBJ1-3; 10 nucleotides align to TRBD1. The CDR3 is 11 residues long. Germline CDR1 reads MNHNS; CDR2 reads SASEGT. The CDR3 sequence: CASRTTGGINF. The CDR3 bases are TGTGCCAGCAGGACGACAGGGGGCATAAATTTT.